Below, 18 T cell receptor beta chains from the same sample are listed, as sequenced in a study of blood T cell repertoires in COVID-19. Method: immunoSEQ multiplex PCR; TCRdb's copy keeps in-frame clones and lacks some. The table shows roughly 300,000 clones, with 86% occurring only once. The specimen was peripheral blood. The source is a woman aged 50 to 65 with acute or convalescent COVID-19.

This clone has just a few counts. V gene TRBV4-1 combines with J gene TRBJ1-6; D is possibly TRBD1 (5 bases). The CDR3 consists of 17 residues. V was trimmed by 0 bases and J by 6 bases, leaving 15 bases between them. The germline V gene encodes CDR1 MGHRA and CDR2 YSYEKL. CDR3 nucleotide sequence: TGCGCCAGCAGCCAAGATTGGGCAGGGCAAAGTAATTCACCCCTCCACTTT. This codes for CASSQDWAGQSNSPLHF.

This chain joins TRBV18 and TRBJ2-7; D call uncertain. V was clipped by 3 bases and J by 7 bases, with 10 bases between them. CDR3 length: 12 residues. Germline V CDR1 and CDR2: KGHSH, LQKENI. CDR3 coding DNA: TGTGCCAGCTCACCTCAAATCATGGAGCAGTACTTC. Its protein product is CASSPQIMEQYF.

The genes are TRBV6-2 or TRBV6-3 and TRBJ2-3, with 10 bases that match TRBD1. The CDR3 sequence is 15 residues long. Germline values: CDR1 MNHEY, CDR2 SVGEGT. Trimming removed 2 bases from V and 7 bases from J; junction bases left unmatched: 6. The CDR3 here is CASSYVDRGWHTQYF. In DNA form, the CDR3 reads TGTGCCAGCAGTTACGTGGACAGGGGGTGGCATACGCAGTATTTT.

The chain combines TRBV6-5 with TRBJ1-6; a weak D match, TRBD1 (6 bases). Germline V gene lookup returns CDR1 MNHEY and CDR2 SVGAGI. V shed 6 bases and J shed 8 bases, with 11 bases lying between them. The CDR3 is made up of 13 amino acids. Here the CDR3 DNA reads TGTGCCAGCAGCCTGACAGGCGATTCACCCCTCCACTTT. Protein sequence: CASSLTGDSPLHF.

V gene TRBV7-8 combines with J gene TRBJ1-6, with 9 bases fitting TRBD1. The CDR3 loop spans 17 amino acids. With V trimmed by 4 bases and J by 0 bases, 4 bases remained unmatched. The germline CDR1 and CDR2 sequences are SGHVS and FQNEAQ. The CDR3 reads CASSSRTGASYNSPLHF. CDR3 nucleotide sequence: TGTGCCAGCAGCTCCAGGACAGGGGCCTCCTATAATTCACCCCTCCACTTT.

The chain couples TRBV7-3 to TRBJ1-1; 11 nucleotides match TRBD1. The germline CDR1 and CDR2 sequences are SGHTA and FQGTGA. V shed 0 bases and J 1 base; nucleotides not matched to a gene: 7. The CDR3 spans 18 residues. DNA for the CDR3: TGTGCCAGCAGCTTAACCGGGACAGGGGGTCGTACGAACACTGAAGCTTTCTTT. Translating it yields CASSLTGTGGRTNTEAFF.

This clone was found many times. The CDR3 DNA reads TGCGCCAGCAGCCCAGGACAGGGGGCGATCCACGAGCAGTACTTC. Protein: CASSPGQGAIHEQYF. The J gene is TRBJ2-7, the V gene TRBV5-1; TRBD1 aligns across 11 bases. With V trimmed by 4 bases and J by 5 bases, 8 bases remained unmatched. The germline CDR1 and CDR2 sequences are SGHRS and YFSETQ. There are 15 residues in the CDR3.

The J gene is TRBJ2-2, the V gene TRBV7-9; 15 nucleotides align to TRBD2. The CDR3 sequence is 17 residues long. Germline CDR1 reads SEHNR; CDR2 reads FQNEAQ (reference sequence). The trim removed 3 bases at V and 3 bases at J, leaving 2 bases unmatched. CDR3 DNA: TGTGCCAGCAGCTTGGGGACTAGCGGGAGGTACACCGGGGAGCTGTTTTTT. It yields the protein CASSLGTSGRYTGELFF.

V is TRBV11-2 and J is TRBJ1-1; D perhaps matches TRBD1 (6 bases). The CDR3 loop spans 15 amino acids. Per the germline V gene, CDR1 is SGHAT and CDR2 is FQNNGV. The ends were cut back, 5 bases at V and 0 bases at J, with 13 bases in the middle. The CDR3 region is CASSLRGQMNTEAFF. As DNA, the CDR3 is TGTGCCAGCAGCCTGCGGGGGCAGATGAACACTGAAGCTTTCTTT.

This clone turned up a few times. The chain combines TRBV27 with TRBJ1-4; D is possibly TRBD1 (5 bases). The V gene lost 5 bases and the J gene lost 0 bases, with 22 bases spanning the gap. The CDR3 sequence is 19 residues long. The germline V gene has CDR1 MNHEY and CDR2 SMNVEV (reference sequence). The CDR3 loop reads CASSTFSPLGVATNEKLFF. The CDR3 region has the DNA TGTGCCAGCAGTACTTTTTCGCCCCTAGGGGTCGCAACTAATGAAAAACTGTTTTTT. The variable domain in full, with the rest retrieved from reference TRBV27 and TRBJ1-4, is EAQVTQNPRYLITVTGKKLTVTCSQNMNHEYMSWYRQDPGLGLRQIYYSMNVEVTDKGDVPEGYKVSRKEKRNFPLILESPSPNQTSLYFCASSTFSPLGVATNEKLFFGSGTQLSVL.

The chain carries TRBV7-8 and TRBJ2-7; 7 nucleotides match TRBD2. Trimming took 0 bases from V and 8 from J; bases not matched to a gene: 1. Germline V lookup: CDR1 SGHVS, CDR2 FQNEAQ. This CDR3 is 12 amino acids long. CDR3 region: CASSLASGQQYF. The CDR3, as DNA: TGTGCCAGCAGCTTAGCTAGCGGGCAGCAGTACTTC.

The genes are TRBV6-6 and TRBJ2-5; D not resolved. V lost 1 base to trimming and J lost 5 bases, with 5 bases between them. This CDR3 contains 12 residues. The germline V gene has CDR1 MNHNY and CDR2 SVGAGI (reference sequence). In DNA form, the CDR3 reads TGTGCCAGCAGTTACTTGGAGGAGACCCAGTACTTC. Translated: CASSYLEETQYF.

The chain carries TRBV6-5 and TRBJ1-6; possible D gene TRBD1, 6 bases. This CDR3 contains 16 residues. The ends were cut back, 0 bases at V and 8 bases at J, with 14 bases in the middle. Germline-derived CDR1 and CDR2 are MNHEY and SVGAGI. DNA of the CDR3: TGTGCCAGCAGTTACTCTCGAACAGGGACCGATTCACCCCTCCACTTT. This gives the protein CASSYSRTGTDSPLHF.

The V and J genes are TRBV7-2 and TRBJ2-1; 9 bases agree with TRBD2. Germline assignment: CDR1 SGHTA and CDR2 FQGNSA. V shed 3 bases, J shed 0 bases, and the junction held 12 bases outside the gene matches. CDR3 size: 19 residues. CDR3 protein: CASSFSGLAGFSSYNEQFF. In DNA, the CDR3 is TGTGCCAGCAGCTTCTCGGGGCTAGCGGGGTTTAGCTCCTACAATGAGCAGTTCTTC.

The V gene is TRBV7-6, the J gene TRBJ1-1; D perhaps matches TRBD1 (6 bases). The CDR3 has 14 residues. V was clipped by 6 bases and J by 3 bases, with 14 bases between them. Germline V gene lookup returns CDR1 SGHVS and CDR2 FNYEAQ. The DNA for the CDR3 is TGTGCCAGCAGATATCCAGGGGCGTACACTGAAGCTTTCTTT. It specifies CASRYPGAYTEAFF.

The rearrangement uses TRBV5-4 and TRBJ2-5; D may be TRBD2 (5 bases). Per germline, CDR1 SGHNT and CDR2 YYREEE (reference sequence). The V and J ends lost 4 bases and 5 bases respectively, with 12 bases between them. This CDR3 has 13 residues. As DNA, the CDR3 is TGTGCCAGCAGCAAAGGACTTGAGGAGACCCAGTACTTC. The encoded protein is CASSKGLEETQYF.

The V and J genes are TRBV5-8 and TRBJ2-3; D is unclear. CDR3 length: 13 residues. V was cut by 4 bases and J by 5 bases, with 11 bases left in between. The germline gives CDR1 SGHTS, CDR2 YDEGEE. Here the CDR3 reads CASSLRSGDTQYF. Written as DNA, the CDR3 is TGTGCCAGCAGCCTCCGCTCGGGAGATACGCAGTATTTT.

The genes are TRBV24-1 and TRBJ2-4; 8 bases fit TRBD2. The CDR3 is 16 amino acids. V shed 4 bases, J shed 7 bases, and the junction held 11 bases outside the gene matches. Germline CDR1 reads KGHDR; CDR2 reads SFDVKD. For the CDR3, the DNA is TGTGCCACCAGTGACAATCAGCGAGGCGGGGGGAACATTCAGTACTTC. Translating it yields CATSDNQRGGGNIQYF.